This T cell receptor (beta chain) was documented in a study of monozygotic twins with inflammatory bowel disease. Note on this clonotype: Its target is unknown.

Germline V CDR1 and CDR2: MNHNY, SVGAGI (reference sequence). The length of the CDR3 is 13 residues. Overall study results and limits: IBD patients exhibited fewer clonotypes shared with other individuals than healthy twins, particularly with disease activity.

TCR libraries each used 3500 ng of total RNA. Researchers used template switching to add UMIs featuring a 6-nucleotide sample barcode. TCRdb re-called the 5' RACE reads and catalogs CDR3 proteins one per entry, DNA excluded. The table lists more than 350,000 distinct CDR3 sequences. This chain links TRBV6-6 with TRBJ2-7. This receptor was taken from a human donor with ulcerative colitis or Crohn's disease, or a healthy co-twin of an affected twin (not recorded which). The source material was blood. CDR3: CASSYSPSYEQYF.